This T cell receptor beta chain was recorded in a study of T cell changes during pregnancy in multiple sclerosis. Sequenced by immunoSEQ multiplex PCR; TCRdb stores in-frame clones only, minus some. This sample has around 50,000 clones, with 92% found just once. The sequencing here drew on CD4+ T cells from peripheral blood mononuclear cells, taken after pregnancy. The clonotype comes from a female donor in good health, enrolled as a control in a pregnancy study.

The CDR3 DNA is TGTGCCAGCAGCCCGGGGGGACTAGCGGCGTACTACGAGCAGTACTTC. Translated: CASSPGGLAAYYEQYF. V is TRBV6-7 and J is TRBJ2-7, with TRBD2 matching over 11 bases. TRBV6-7 is an open reading frame, and its role is uncertain. J lost 3 bases, V lost 6 bases, and 10 bases had no gene match. This CDR3 has 16 amino acids.